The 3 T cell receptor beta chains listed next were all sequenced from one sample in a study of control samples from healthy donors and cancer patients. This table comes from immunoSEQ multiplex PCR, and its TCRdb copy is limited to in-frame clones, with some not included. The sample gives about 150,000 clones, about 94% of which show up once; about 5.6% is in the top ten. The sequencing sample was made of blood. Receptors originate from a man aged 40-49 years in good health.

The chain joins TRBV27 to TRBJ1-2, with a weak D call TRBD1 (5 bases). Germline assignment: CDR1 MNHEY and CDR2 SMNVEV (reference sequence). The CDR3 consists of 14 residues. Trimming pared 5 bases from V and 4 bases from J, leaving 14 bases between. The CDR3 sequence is CASSVRAQGYGYTF. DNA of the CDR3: TGTGCCAGCAGTGTACGAGCCCAGGGCTATGGCTACACCTTC.

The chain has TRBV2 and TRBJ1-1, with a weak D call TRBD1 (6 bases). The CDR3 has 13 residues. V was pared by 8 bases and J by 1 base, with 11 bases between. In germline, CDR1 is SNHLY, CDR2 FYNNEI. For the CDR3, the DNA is TGTGCCAGCGGTCGGGGGCCGAACACTGAAGCTTTCTTT. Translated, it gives CASGRGPNTEAFF.

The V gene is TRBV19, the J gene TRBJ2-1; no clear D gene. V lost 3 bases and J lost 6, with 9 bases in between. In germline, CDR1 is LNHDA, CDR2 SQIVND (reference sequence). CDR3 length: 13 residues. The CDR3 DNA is TGTGCCAGTAGTATGGGCCTCTTCAATGAGCAGTTCTTC. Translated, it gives CASSMGLFNEQFF.